This TCR beta chain derives from a study of blood T cell repertoires in COVID-19. About the study: The cDNA or gDNA used as material had been derived from T cells, B-cell-depleted T cells, or PBMCs.

Produced via immunoSEQ multiplex PCR; TCRdb's table is partial and in-frame only. The sample holds some 200,000 clones, around 82% seen once. Cohort placement rested on clinical history that participants reported themselves. Sequenced material: PBMCs or T cells enriched from blood (not recorded which). This receptor was taken from a woman in her forties with acute COVID-19.

The CDR3 reads CASRITGWDTQYF. As DNA, the CDR3 is TGCGCCAGCAGGATTACAGGGTGGGATACGCAGTATTTT. This chain connects TRBV10-2 to TRBJ2-3; D might be TRBD1 (6 bases). V was clipped by 6 bases and J by 6 bases, with 13 bases between them. The CDR3 extends over 13 amino acids. Germline V lookup: CDR1 WSHSY, CDR2 SAAADI.